One sample yielded the 26 T cell receptor beta chains listed below, sequenced in a study of neoadjuvant nivolumab and ipilimumab in lung cancer (dated by TCRdb to about 2020). Libraries were made using the immunoSEQ multiplex PCR assay. Entries here come from immuneACCESS through TCRdb and include only in-frame sequences with V and J called. Some clones fail to appear in such tables; in the studies checked, an unresolved V gene covers under half of the shortfall, and the cause of the remainder is unknown. The sample table shows around 6,000 clones, and around 60% are seen once. Clones ranked in the top ten supply about 15% of the sample. The intended sense of this specimen's time point label: at surgical resection after neoadjuvant nivolumab +/- ipilimumab. The specimen comprised tumor tissue, sampled after neoadjuvant nivolumab, alone or with ipilimumab, at or shortly before surgery. These receptors were collected from an adult with non-small cell lung cancer.

The sample holds one count of this clone. This chain links TRBV14 with TRBJ1-1; a possible D gene is TRBD1 (6 bases). CDR1 SGHDN and CDR2 FVKESK come from the germline V gene. The ends were cut back, 2 bases at V and 6 bases at J, with 16 bases in the middle. The CDR3 is 15 residues long. The CDR3 is CASSQSAGQWAEAFF. DNA of the CDR3: TGTGCCAGCAGCCAATCCGCCGGACAGTGGGCTGAAGCTTTCTTT.

The chain joins TRBV10-3 to TRBJ1-5; 10 bases match TRBD1. The CDR3 totals 16 residues. Looked up from germline, CDR1 is ENHRY and CDR2 is SYGVKD. The trim removed 3 bases at V and 1 base at J, leaving 3 bases unmatched. The CDR3 sequence is CAISDPGQGSNQPQHF. As DNA, the CDR3 is TGTGCCATCAGTGACCCGGGACAGGGGAGCAATCAGCCCCAGCATTTT.

The rearrangement uses TRBV6-5 and TRBJ1-1; D gene uncertain. Trimming took off 2 bases at V and 7 bases at J, with 14 bases between the two ends. This CDR3 has 14 residues. Looked up from germline, CDR1 is MNHEY and CDR2 is SVGAGI. CDR3 coding DNA: TGTGCCAGCAGTTACGGGCAATTGGGTGGTGAAGCTTTCTTT. It encodes CASSYGQLGGEAFF.

This clone was counted a single time. The CDR3 bases are TGTGCTAGTGGCCTAAACCAAGAGACCCAGTACTTC. Amino acids: CASGLNQETQYF. This chain joins TRBV12-5 and TRBJ2-5; D remains ambiguous. Germline values: CDR1 LGHNT, CDR2 FRNRAP. The CDR3 contains 12 residues. V was cut by 6 bases and J by 0 bases, with 5 bases left in between.

This clone has only a few counts. V usage is TRBV28 and J usage is TRBJ1-5; TRBD1 aligns across 9 bases. Germline V gives CDR1 MDHEN, CDR2 SYDVKM. The CDR3 length is 14 residues. V lost 5 bases and J lost 4; bases outside the gene matches: 3. Here the CDR3 reads CASSRDRENQPQHF. The CDR3, as DNA: TGTGCCAGCAGTCGGGACAGGGAAAATCAGCCCCAGCATTTT.

The CDR3 DNA reads TGTGCCAGTAGCGTCTTAGACAGTAGCTCCTACGAGCAGTACTTC. As protein: CASSVLDSSSYEQYF. This sequence joins TRBV19 and TRBJ2-7; TRBD1 is a possible D gene (5 bases). CDR1 LNHDA and CDR2 SQIVND come from the germline V gene (reference sequence). This CDR3 is built from 15 residues. With 6 bases removed from V and 0 bases from J, the gap between germline ends came to 15 bases.

Judged by abundance, this clone is medium-sized. The chain carries TRBV6-1 and TRBJ1-3; D remains unclear. The CDR3 sequence is 14 residues long. The germline V gene has CDR1 MNHNS and CDR2 SASEGT. V was clipped by 4 bases and J by 6 bases, with 13 bases between them. CDR3 sequence: CASSARWGENTIYF. CDR3 sequence (DNA): TGTGCCAGCAGTGCAAGGTGGGGAGAAAACACCATATATTTT.

The genes are TRBV7-9 and TRBJ2-1; 8 bases are shared with TRBD1. Germline V gene sequence: CDR1 SEHNR, CDR2 FQNEAQ (reference sequence). CDR3 length: 11 residues. The trim removed 6 bases at V and 10 bases at J, leaving 2 bases unmatched. This chain's CDR3 is CASRGTGEQFF. In DNA form, the CDR3 reads TGTGCCAGCAGGGGGACAGGCGAGCAGTTCTTC. Variable domain in full (rest from reference TRBV7-9 and TRBJ2-1): DTGVSQNPRHKITKRGQNVTFRCDPISEHNRLYWYRQTLGQGPEFLTYFQNEAQLEKSRLLSDRFSAERPKGSFSTLEIQRTEQGDSAMYLCASRGTGEQFFGPGTRLTVL.

The chain recombines TRBV5-1 with TRBJ2-1, with 10 bases matching TRBD2. This CDR3 has 16 amino acids. Germline V gives CDR1 SGHRS, CDR2 YFSETQ. Losses at the gene ends were 0 bases for V and 8 bases for J; bases not matched to a gene: 8. CDR3 protein: CASSLGGLAGVDEQFF. For the CDR3, the DNA is TGCGCCAGCAGCTTGGGGGGGCTAGCGGGAGTAGATGAGCAGTTCTTC.

The chain has TRBV5-6 and TRBJ1-4, with 7 bases lining up with TRBD1. Germline CDR1 reads SGHDT; CDR2 reads YYEEEE. Trimming at V came to 4 bases and at J to 8 bases, leaving 5 bases not matched to a gene. The CDR3 length is 13 residues. The CDR3 sequence: CASSRGTEEKLFF. The CDR3, as DNA: TGTGCCAGCAGCCGCGGGACAGAAGAAAAACTGTTTTTT.

This chain connects TRBV4-2 to TRBJ1-4; the match to TRBD1 covers 10 bases. Germline lookup yields CDR1 LGHNA and CDR2 YNFKEQ. The CDR3 loop spans 17 amino acids. With 4 bases clipped from V and 8 bases from J, the junction kept 13 bases outside the gene matches. CDR3 loop: CASSPFPRDRGFEKLFF. The DNA for the CDR3 is TGTGCCAGCAGCCCCTTCCCCCGGGACAGGGGTTTCGAAAAACTGTTTTTT.

The J gene is TRBJ2-5, the V gene TRBV5-6, with D perhaps given as TRBD1 or TRBD2 (7 bases each). CDR3 length: 15 residues. V was pared by 0 bases and J by 5 bases, with 14 bases between. Germline lookup yields CDR1 SGHDT and CDR2 YYEEEE. CDR3 coding DNA: TGTGCCAGCAGCTTGGCCCGCGGGGGACAGGAGACCCAGTACTTC. Protein sequence: CASSLARGGQETQYF.

V is TRBV7-9 and J is TRBJ2-5; D remains unclear. Germline assignment: CDR1 SEHNR and CDR2 FQNEAQ (reference sequence). The CDR3 length is 13 residues. Trimming removed 6 bases at V and 3 bases at J, with 11 bases between. The CDR3 nucleotides are TGTGCCAGCAGTTCGGACCTTAAAGAGACCCAGTACTTC. It is translated as CASSSDLKETQYF.

The chain couples TRBV18 to TRBJ1-1, with D unresolved. Trimming took 2 bases from V and 6 from J, leaving 10 bases between them. This CDR3 has 13 residues. In germline, CDR1 is KGHSH, CDR2 LQKENI. CDR3 residues: CASSPTGRAEAFF. DNA for the CDR3: TGTGCCAGCTCACCAACGGGGAGGGCTGAAGCTTTCTTT.

The J gene is TRBJ1-5, the V gene TRBV7-2; no definite D call. V was clipped by 5 bases and J by 11 bases, with 16 bases between them. The CDR3 extends over 13 amino acids. Germline CDR1 and CDR2: SGHTA and FQGNSA. CDR3 sequence reads: CASSVGIGDTQHF. CDR3 nucleotide sequence: TGTGCCAGCAGCGTAGGGATCGGGGATACCCAGCATTTT.

This clone was counted a single time. This sample also contains other DNA sequences that code for the same CDR3. The V and J genes are TRBV29-1 and TRBJ2-1; the D is unclear. Looked up from germline, CDR1 is SQVTM and CDR2 is ANQGSEA. The CDR3 is 13 residues long. DNA for the CDR3: TGCAGTGCCCGTGGTCTGGGCCTACATGAGCAGTTCTTC. Translating gives CSARGLGLHEQFF.

This clone was observed once. The chain has TRBV28 and TRBJ1-2, with 7 bases matching TRBD1. Trimming cost V 5 bases and J 8 bases; bases outside gene matches: 11. The CDR3 runs to 14 residues. Germline V gives CDR1 MDHEN, CDR2 SYDVKM. The CDR3 is CASSPITGAGGYTF. CDR3 nucleotides: TGTGCCAGCAGTCCGATCACAGGGGCGGGAGGCTACACCTTC.

This chain links TRBV30 with TRBJ2-2; D gene unclear. Germline CDR1 and CDR2: GTSNPN and SVGIG (reference sequence). There are 13 residues in the CDR3. V lost 4 bases to trimming and J lost 3 bases, with 9 bases between them. The DNA of the CDR3 is TGTGCCTGGACTCGGATGGACACCGGGGAGCTGTTTTTT. This translates into CAWTRMDTGELFF.

The CDR3 DNA follows: TGCAGTGCTAGAGATCTGAATGGCTACACCTTC. It encodes CSARDLNGYTF. This rearrangement joins TRBV20-1 to TRBJ1-2; unclear D gene. The CDR3 has 11 amino acids. The V gene's germline CDR1 is DFQATT and CDR2 SNEGSKA (reference sequence). Trimming removed 0 bases at V and 6 bases at J, with 5 bases between.

This chain uses TRBV28 with TRBJ2-7; D unresolved. CDR3 length: 13 amino acids. V gave up 3 bases and J gave up 2 bases, with 8 bases separating them. The germline CDR1 and CDR2 sequences are MDHEN and SYDVKM. The CDR3 is CASSLTETYEQYF. The CDR3 region has the DNA TGTGCCAGCAGTTTGACTGAGACCTACGAGCAGTACTTC. The full variable domain, completed using reference TRBV28 and TRBJ2-7, is DVKVTQSSRYLVKRTGEKVFLECVQDMDHENMFWYRQDPGLGLRLIYFSYDVKMKEKGDIPEGYSVSREKKERFSLILESASTNQTSMYLCASSLTETYEQYFGPGTRLTVT.

This clone showed up just a few times. For the CDR3, the DNA is TGTGCCAGCAGCTTGCCTAAGCAGTGTAGGGACGAACCTTACAAAAACATTCAGTACTTC. It specifies CASSLPKQCRDEPYKNIQYF. The chain has TRBV11-3 and TRBJ2-4; D is perhaps TRBD1 or TRBD2 (5 bases each). V was shortened by 3 bases and J by 3 bases, with 27 bases between the two germline ends. The CDR3 extends over 20 amino acids. Per germline, CDR1 SGHNT and CDR2 YENEEA.

The chain employs TRBV7-9 and TRBJ2-5, with 10 bases that match TRBD1. Losses at the gene ends were 1 base for V and 1 base for J; bases not matched to a gene: 3. Germline lookup yields CDR1 SEHNR and CDR2 FQNEAQ (reference sequence). CDR3 length: 16 amino acids. CDR3 DNA: TGTGCCAGCAGCTTAGGGGACAGGGGCCTCCAAGAGACCCAGTACTTC. Its protein product is CASSLGDRGLQETQYF.

This clone was detected only once. The chain links TRBV4-2 to TRBJ2-7; D might be TRBD1 (6 bases). CDR3 length: 13 amino acids. Trimming shortened V by 5 bases and J by 5 bases, and 13 bases separated the two germline ends. Germline V gene lookup returns CDR1 LGHNA and CDR2 YNFKEQ. CDR3 sequence (DNA): TGTGCCAGCAGCTACGGGACAATGGACGAGCAGTACTTC. It yields the protein CASSYGTMDEQYF.

This sequence joins TRBV7-2 and TRBJ1-2; the match to TRBD1 covers 9 bases. Germline V gene sequence: CDR1 SGHTA, CDR2 FQGNSA. This CDR3 is 14 amino acids long. The junction had 8 bases not matched to a gene; V was cut back by 5 bases and J by 7 bases. Here the CDR3 reads CASSVGTGYLGYTF. In nucleotides, the CDR3 is TGTGCCAGCAGCGTGGGGACAGGGTATCTTGGCTACACCTTC.

This clone was seen a handful of times. This chain links TRBV6-5 with TRBJ1-5; 9 bases are shared with TRBD1. J gave up 11 bases and V 7 bases, and 12 bases lay outside the gene matches. CDR3 length: 14 amino acids. CDR1 MNHEY and CDR2 SVGAGI come from the germline V gene. CDR3 loop: CASNLGQGRTSQHF. The CDR3 nucleotides are TGTGCCAGCAACCTGGGACAGGGTAGGACTTCCCAGCATTTT.

This clone counts as medium-sized (0.01 to 0.1%). In DNA form, the CDR3 reads TGTGCCAGCAGTTTTAGTCCCCCGAGGGATACGCAGTATTTT. The encoded protein is CASSFSPPRDTQYF. V and J are TRBV28 and TRBJ2-3, with no clear D. Germline assignment: CDR1 MDHEN and CDR2 SYDVKM. Between the trimmed V and J ends, which lost 3 bases and 6 bases, there was a span of 13 bases. This CDR3 comprises 14 residues.